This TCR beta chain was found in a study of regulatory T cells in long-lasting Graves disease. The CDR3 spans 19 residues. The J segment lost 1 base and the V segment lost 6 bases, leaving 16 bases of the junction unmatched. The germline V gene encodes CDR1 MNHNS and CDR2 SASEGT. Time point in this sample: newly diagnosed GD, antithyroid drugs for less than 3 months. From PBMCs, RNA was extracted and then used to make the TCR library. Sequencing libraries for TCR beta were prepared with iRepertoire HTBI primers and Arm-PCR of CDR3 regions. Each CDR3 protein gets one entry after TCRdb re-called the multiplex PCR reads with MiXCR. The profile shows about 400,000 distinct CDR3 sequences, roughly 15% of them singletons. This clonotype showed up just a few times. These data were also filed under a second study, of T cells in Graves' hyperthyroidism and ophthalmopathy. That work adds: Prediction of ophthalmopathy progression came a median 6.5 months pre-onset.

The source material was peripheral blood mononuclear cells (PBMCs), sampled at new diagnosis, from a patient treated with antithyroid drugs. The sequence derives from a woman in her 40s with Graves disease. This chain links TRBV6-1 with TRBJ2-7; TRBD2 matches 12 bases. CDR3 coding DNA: TGTGCCAGCAGGGTCGCGGCTAGCGGGAGGGCCTATATTTCCTACGAGCAGTACTTC. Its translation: CASRVAASGRAYISYEQYF.